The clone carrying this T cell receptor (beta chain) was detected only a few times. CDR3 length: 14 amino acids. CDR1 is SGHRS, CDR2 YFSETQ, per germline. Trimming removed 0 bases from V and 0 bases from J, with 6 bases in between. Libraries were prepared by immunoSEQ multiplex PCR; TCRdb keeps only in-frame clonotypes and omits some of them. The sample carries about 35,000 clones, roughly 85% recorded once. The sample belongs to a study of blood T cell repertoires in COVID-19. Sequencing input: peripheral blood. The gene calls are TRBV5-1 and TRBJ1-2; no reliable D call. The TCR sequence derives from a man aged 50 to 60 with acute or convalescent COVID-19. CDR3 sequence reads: CASSLEAANYGYTF. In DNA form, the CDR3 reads TGCGCCAGCAGCTTGGAGGCGGCTAACTATGGCTACACCTTC.